This entry lists 5 T cell receptor beta chains sequenced from one sample in a study of identical twins. TCRdb re-analysed the 5' RACE reads in MiXCR, keeping a single row per CDR3 protein. The repertoire consists of some 660,000 distinct CDR3 sequences, with 8.5% to 9.5% occurring once and the leading ten covering approximately 0.89%. These data were likewise used in another study, on yellow fever vaccine responses in identical twins.

The sample was PBMCs. The receptor source for this set is a woman aged 18-29 years in good health.

The V call is TRBV6-2 or TRBV6-3, the J call TRBJ2-5; D may match TRBD1 or TRBD2 (6 bases each). The CDR3 runs to 15 residues. V gave up 5 bases and J gave up 5 bases, with 18 bases separating them. Germline V lookup: CDR1 MNHEY, CDR2 SVGEGT. CDR3 sequence reads: CASSTTSGGPETQYF. CDR3 nucleotide sequence: TGTGCCAGCAGTACAACTTCCGGGGGCCCTGAGACCCAGTACTTC.

This clonotype came up a few times. This chain joins TRBV29-1 and TRBJ2-7; TRBD2 agrees at 9 bases. CDR3 size: 13 residues. Germline assignment: CDR1 SQVTM and CDR2 ANQGSEA. The J segment lost 7 bases and the V segment lost 6 bases, leaving 10 bases of the junction unmatched. CDR3 DNA: TGCAGCGTCGCGCGGGGGGGCCGAGGAGAGCAGTACTTC. Translating it yields CSVARGGRGEQYF.

In this sample, this clonotype turned up many times. This chain joins TRBV6-5 and TRBJ1-2; unclear D gene. The CDR3 is 12 amino acids. Deletions cut 5 bases from V and 6 bases from J, with 10 bases between. Germline CDR1 and CDR2: MNHEY and SVGAGI. CDR3 loop: CASSPPGNGYTF. The CDR3 DNA is TGTGCCAGCAGTCCCCCGGGGAATGGCTACACCTTC.

This chain uses TRBV4-3 with TRBJ2-7; a weak D match, TRBD2 (6 bases). The CDR3 spans 15 residues. V was shortened by 0 bases and J by 2 bases, with 11 bases between the two germline ends. CDR1 and CDR2 (germline): LGHNA, YSLEER. Here the CDR3 reads CASSQDGGTAYEQYF. Here the CDR3 DNA reads TGCGCCAGCAGCCAAGATGGCGGGACCGCCTACGAGCAGTACTTC.

This clonotype was seen many times. V usage is TRBV6-5 and J usage is TRBJ2-7; 8 bases are shared with TRBD2. The CDR3 is made up of 12 amino acids. Germline-derived CDR1 and CDR2 are MNHEY and SVGAGI. The J segment lost 2 bases and the V segment lost 6 bases, leaving 0 bases of the junction unmatched. The CDR3 bases are TGTGCCAGCAGGGGACTAGCCTACGAGCAGTACTTC. This encodes CASRGLAYEQYF.